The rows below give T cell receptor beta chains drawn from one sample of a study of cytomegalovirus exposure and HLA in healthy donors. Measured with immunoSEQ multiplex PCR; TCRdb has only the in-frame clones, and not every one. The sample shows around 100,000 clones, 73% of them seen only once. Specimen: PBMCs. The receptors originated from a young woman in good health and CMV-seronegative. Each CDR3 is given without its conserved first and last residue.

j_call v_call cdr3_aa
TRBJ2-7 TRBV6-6 ASAGTVTSYEQY
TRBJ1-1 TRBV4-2 ASSQDRGTGAEAF
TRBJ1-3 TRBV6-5 ASTYGNTIY
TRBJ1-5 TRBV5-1 ASSLTGEGNQPQH
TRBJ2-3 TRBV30 AWTYGLAGGDTQY
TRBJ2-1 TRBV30 AWSVGAGTYNEQF
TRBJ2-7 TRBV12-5 ASGGDRVYDEQY
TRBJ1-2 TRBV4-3 ASSQDESGGLGGGYT
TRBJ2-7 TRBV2 ASSEGRGLGEQY
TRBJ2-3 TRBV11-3 ASSFTGAGSTDTQY
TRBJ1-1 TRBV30 AWSRSGIHTEAF
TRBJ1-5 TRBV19 ASSVRGDQPQH
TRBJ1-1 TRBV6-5 ASSFLGPQVTEAF
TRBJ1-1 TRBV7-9 ASSLDSPGDTEAF
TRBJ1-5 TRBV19 ASRPGSGGFSNQPQH
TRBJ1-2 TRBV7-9 SSTPPNAGATYGYT
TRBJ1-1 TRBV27 ASSLTKAFREAEAF
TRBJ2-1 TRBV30 AWSRSVVVNEQF
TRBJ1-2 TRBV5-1 ASSFQGAFGYT
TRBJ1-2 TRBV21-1 ASSGRFGYT
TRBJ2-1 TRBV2 ASSARRSAYNEQF
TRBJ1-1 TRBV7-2 ASSNTAGGETEAF
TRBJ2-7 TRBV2 ASIRTASYEQY
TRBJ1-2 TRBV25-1 ASTGGPGSNYGYT
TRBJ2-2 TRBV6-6 ASHRLAGADGELF
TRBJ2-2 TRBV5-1 ASSPGQGTNTGELF
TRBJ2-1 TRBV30 AWRIPRAGLSYNEQF